These T cell receptor beta chains were read from a single sample in a study of CXCR3-negative and CXCR3-positive naive CD8 T cells. TCRdb reprocessed the 5' RACE reads and stores each CDR3 protein as one record, lacking DNA. This specimen shows over 55,000 distinct CDR3 sequences; the ten leading clones hold 4% to 5.5%. The specimen was naive CXCR3+ CD8+ T cells from blood. These receptors all come from a human donor in good health. Some clones in this sample may be carry-over from other donors' samples. CDR3s include the opening cysteine and the closing phenylalanine or tryptophan. Some rows mark clone size as missing; the rest say once, few, many or name a class of expanded clone.

clone_size j_call v_call cdr3_aa
- TRBJ2-3 TRBV7-6 CASSFGGRSTDTQYF
- TRBJ2-7 TRBV7-9 CASSSPDWPSYEQYF
- TRBJ2-5 TRBV5-6 CASSWVGTREETQYF
- TRBJ2-6 TRBV6-1 CASSEGVSGANVLTF
- TRBJ2-1 TRBV30 CAWSVPGQSSYNEQFF
- TRBJ2-7 TRBV29-1 CSAEGTTEGYEQYF
- TRBJ1-1 TRBV20-1 CSATTYTEAFF
- TRBJ2-3 TRBV29-1 CSVTGLAGGSDTQYF
- TRBJ2-7 TRBV3-1 CASSQEGPTYEQYF
- TRBJ2-5 TRBV7-9 CASSRAQETQYF
- TRBJ2-7 TRBV19 CASWVRSYEQYF
- TRBJ2-5 TRBV20-1 CSARDGTSGRSTETQYF
- TRBJ2-1 TRBV5-5 CASSFRQGGRNNEQFF
- TRBJ2-7 TRBV5-1 CASSLTRGSYEQYF
- TRBJ2-1 TRBV14 CASSLGLAVYNEQFF
- TRBJ2-1 TRBV7-9 CASSLDHYNEQFF
- TRBJ2-2 TRBV7-9 CASTSTGLADNTGELFF
- TRBJ2-7 TRBV28 CARQQNRWGGRKSYEQYF
- TRBJ2-7 TRBV29-1 CSVVGGSVYEQYF
- TRBJ2-1 TRBV19 CASSASRRSYNEQFF
- TRBJ2-3 TRBV29-1 CSVPGRVTDTQYF
- TRBJ2-7 TRBV20-1 CSASKPGPLAEQYF
- TRBJ2-1 TRBV29-1 CSVGPGTGYNEQFF
- TRBJ2-7 TRBV23-1 CASSPTLSSYEQYF
- TRBJ2-1 TRBV5-6 CASSFGLSFRFF
- TRBJ2-2 TRBV6-2/TRBV6-3 CASATSGNTGELFF
- TRBJ2-7 TRBV7-9 CASSSSTGISEQYF
- TRBJ1-2 TRBV18 CASSPTGDTVGDGYTF
- TRBJ2-5 TRBV4-1 CASSGTRGETQYF
- TRBJ2-1 TRBV29-1 CSVGRQYNEQFF
- TRBJ2-5 TRBV29-1 CSVEANLQETQYF
- TRBJ1-4 TRBV7-9 CAGGNNEKLFF
- TRBJ2-5 TRBV7-9 CASSDSRDPETQYF
- TRBJ2-7 TRBV20-1 CSAAGFSYEQYF
- TRBJ2-7 TRBV29-1 CSVEEAVTGSSYEQYF
- TRBJ2-5 TRBV6-2/TRBV6-3 CASSYGTEGLETQYF
- TRBJ1-4 TRBV15 CATSAGSTNEKLFF
medium-sized TRBJ2-7 TRBV30 CAWRWESTGSSYEQYF
- TRBJ2-3 TRBV12-3/TRBV12-4 CASSLLIGADTQYF
- TRBJ2-5 TRBV4-3 CASSQAIGIQETQYF
- TRBJ2-5 TRBV14 CASSQVSSGPHETQYF
medium-sized TRBJ2-2 TRBV4-3 CASSQDLGTGVGGELFF
- TRBJ2-1 TRBV12-5 CASVLGLAPNEQFF
- TRBJ2-1 TRBV29-1 CSVVPGQGWNEQFF
- TRBJ2-1 TRBV11-2 CASSLRSGGVNNEQFF